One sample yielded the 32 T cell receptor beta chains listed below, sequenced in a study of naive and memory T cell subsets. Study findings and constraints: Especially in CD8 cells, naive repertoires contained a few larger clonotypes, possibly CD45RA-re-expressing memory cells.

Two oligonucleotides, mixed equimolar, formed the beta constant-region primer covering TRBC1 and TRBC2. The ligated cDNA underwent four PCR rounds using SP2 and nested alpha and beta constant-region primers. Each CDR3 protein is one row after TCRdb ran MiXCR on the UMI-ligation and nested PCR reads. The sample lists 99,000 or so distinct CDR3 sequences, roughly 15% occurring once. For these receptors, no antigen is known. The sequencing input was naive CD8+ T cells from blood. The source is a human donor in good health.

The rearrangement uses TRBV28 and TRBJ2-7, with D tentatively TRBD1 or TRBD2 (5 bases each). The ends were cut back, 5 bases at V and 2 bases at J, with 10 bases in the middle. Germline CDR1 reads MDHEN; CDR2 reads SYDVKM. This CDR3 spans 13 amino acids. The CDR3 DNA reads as TGTGCCAGCAGTCTCCTGGGGGCCTACGAGCAGTACTTC. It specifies CASSLLGAYEQYF.

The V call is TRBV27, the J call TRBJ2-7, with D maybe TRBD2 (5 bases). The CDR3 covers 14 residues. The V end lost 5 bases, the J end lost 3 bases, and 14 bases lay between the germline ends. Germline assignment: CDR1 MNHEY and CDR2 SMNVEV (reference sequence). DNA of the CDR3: TGTGCCAGCAGTGCCGGACTCGTCCTCTACGAGCAGTACTTC. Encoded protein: CASSAGLVLYEQYF.

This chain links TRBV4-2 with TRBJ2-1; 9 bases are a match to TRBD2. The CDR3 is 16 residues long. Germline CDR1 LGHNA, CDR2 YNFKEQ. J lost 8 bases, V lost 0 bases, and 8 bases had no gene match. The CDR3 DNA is TGTGCCAGCAGCCAAGAGGGTAGCGGGAGTATGTATGAGCAGTTCTTC. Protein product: CASSQEGSGSMYEQFF.

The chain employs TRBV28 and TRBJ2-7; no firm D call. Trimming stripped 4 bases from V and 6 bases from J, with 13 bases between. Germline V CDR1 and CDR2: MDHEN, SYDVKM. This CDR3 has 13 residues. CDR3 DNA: TGTGCCAGCAGTTCGGTGGCCGCATTCGAGCAGTACTTC. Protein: CASSSVAAFEQYF.

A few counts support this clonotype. Written as DNA, the CDR3 is TGTGCCAGCAGTTACGCGGGGTCGAAGTACGAGCAGTACTTC. Translating gives CASSYAGSKYEQYF. V and J are TRBV6-6 and TRBJ2-7; a weak D match, TRBD2 (6 bases). The CDR3 sequence is 14 residues long. The V gene lost 2 bases and the J gene lost 4 bases, with 12 bases spanning the gap. The germline gives CDR1 MNHNY, CDR2 SVGAGI (reference sequence).

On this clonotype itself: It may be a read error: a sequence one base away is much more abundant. Written as DNA, the CDR3 is TGTGCCAGCAGCTTAGGCCTGAGGGTCGAGGAGCTGTTTTTT. This encodes CASSLGLRVEELFF. V gene TRBV7-2 combines with J gene TRBJ2-2; D is perhaps TRBD2 (5 bases). The CDR3 length is 14 residues. The germline V gene encodes CDR1 SGHTA and CDR2 FQGNSA. V lost 1 base and J lost 10, with 13 bases in between.

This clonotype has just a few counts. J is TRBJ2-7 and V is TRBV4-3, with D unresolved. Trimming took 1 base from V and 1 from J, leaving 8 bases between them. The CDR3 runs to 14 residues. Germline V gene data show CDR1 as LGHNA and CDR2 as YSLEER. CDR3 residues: CASSQALGSYEQYF. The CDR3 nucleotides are TGCGCCAGCAGCCAAGCTCTGGGTTCCTACGAGCAGTACTTC.

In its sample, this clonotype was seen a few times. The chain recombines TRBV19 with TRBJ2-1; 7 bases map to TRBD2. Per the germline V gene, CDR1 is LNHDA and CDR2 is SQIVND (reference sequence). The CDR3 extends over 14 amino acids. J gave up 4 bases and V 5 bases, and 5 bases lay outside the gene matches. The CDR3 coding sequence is TGTGCCAGTAGTGGGCGGGAGTGGTACAATGAGCAGTTCTTC. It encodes CASSGREWYNEQFF.

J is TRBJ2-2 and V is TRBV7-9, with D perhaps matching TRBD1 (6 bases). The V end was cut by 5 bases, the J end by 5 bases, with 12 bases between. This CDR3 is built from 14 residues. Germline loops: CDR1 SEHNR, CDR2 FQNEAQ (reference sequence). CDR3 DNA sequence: TGTGCCAGCAGCCCCCCAGGGGTTACCGGGGAGCTGTTTTTT. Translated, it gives CASSPPGVTGELFF.

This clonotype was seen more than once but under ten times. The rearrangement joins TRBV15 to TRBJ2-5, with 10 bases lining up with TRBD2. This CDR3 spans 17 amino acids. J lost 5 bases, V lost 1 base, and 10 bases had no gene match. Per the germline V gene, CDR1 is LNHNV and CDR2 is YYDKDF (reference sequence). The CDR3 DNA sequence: TGTGCCACCAGCAGAGCCAACGTACTAGCGGGATTGGAGACCCAGTACTTC. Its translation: CATSRANVLAGLETQYF.

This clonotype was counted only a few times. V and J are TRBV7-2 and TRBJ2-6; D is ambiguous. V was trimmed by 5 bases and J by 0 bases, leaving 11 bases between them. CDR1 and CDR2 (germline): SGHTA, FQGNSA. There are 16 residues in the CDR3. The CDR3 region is CASSRVDFSGANVLTF. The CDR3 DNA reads TGTGCCAGCAGCCGCGTCGACTTCTCTGGGGCCAACGTCCTGACTTTC.

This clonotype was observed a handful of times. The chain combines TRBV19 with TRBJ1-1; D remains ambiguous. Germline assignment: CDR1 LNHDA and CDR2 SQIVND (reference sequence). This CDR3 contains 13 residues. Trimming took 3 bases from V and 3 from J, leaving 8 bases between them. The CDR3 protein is CASSIRIHTEAFF. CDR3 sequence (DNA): TGTGCCAGTAGTATCAGGATTCACACTGAAGCTTTCTTT.

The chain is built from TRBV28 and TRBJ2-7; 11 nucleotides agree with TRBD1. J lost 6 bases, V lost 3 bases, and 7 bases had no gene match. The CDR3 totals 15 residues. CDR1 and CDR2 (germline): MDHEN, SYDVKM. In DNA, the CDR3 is TGTGCCAGCAGTTTCCGAGGACAGGGGGCATCCGAGCAGTACTTC. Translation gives CASSFRGQGASEQYF.

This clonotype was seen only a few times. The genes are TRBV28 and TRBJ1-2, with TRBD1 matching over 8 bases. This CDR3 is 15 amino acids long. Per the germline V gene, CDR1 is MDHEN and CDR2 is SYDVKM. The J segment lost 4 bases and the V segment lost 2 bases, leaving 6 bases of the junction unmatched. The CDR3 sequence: CASSLLQGAGYGYTF. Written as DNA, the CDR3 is TGTGCCAGCAGTTTACTTCAGGGGGCCGGCTATGGCTACACCTTC.

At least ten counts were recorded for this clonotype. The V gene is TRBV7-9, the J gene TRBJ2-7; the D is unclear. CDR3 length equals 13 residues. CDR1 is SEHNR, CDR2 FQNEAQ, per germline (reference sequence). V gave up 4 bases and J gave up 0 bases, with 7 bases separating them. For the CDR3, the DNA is TGTGCCAGCAGCTCCCCCATCTCCTACGAGCAGTACTTC. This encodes CASSSPISYEQYF.

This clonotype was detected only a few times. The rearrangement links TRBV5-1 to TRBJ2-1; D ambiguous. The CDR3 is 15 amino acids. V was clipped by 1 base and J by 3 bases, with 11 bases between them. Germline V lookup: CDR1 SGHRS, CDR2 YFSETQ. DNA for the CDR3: TGCGCCAGCAGCTTGCACCCAGACCACTACAATGAGCAGTTCTTC. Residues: CASSLHPDHYNEQFF.

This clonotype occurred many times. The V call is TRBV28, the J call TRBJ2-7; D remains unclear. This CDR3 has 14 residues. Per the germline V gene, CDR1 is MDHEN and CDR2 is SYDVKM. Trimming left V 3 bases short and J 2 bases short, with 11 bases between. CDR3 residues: CASSFRSSPYEQYF. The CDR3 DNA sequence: TGTGCCAGCAGTTTTAGGAGCTCACCCTACGAGCAGTACTTC.

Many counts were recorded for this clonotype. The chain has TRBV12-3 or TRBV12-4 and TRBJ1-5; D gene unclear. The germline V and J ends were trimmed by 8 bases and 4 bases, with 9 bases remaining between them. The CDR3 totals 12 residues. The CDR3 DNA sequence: TGTGCCAGCCGTTCGGGGAATCAGCCCCAGCATTTT. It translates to CASRSGNQPQHF.

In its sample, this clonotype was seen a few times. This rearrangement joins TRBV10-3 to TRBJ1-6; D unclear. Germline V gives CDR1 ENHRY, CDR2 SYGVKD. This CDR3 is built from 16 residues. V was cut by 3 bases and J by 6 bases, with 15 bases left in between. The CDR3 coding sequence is TGTGCCATCAGTGAAGGTCCGGCTAAGCCTAATTCACCCCTCCACTTT. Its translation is CAISEGPAKPNSPLHF.

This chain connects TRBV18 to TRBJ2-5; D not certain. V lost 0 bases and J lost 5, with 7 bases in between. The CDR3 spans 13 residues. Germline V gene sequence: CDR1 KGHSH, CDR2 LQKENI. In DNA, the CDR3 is TGTGCCAGCTCACCACCGAGGTCGGAGACCCAGTACTTC. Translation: CASSPPRSETQYF.

CDR3 nucleotide sequence: TGTGCCAGCAGGGGCGCCGGACTAGCGGGAGTCGGGGAGCAGTTCTTC. Its translation is CASRGAGLAGVGEQFF. The V call is TRBV2, the J call TRBJ2-1, with 13 positions matching TRBD2. The CDR3 spans 16 residues. Germline V gene sequence: CDR1 SNHLY, CDR2 FYNNEI. The V gene end was trimmed by 6 bases and the J gene end by 10 bases; junction bases not matched to a gene: 12.

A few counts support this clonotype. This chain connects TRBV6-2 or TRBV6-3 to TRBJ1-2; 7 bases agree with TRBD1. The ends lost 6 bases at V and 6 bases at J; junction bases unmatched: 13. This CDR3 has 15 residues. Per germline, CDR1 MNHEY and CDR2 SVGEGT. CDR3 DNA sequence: TGTGCCAGCAGCCTACCCATGGACAGGCGTCATGGCTACACCTTC. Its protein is CASSLPMDRRHGYTF.

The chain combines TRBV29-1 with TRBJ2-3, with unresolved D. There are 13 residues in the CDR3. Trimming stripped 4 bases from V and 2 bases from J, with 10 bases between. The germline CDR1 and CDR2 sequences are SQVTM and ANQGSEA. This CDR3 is CSVVSGSTDTQYF. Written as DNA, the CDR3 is TGCAGCGTTGTCTCTGGGTCCACAGATACGCAGTATTTT.

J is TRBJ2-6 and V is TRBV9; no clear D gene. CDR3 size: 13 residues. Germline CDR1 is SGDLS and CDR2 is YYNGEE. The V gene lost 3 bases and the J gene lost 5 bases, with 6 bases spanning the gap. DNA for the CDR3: TGTGCCAGCAGCGATGGGCGGGCCAACGTCCTGACTTTC. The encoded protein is CASSDGRANVLTF.

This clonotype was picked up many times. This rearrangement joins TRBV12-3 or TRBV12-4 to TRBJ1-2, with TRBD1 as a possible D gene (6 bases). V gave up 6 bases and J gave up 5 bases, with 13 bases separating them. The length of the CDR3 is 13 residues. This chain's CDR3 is CASRSGQSYGYTF. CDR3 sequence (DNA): TGTGCCAGCAGGTCTGGACAGTCTTATGGCTACACCTTC.

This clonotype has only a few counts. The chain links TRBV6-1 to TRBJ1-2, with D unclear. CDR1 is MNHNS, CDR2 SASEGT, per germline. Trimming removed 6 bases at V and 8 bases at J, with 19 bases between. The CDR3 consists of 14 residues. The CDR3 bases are TGTGCCAGCAGCCTCGTGTTACCATCGTCCGGCTACACCTTC. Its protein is CASSLVLPSSGYTF.

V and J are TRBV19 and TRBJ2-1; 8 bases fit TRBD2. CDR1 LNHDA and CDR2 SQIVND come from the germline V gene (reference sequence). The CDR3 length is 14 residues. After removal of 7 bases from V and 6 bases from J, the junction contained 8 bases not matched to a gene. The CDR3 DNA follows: TGTGCCAGTAAAGGCTCTAGCGGGCGCAATGAGCAGTTCTTC. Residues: CASKGSSGRNEQFF.

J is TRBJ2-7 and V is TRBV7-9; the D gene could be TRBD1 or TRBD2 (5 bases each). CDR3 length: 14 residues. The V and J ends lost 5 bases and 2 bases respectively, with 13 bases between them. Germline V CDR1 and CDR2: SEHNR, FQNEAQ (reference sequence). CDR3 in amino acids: CASSPRDEAYEQYF. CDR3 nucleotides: TGTGCCAGCAGCCCCCGGGACGAAGCCTACGAGCAGTACTTC. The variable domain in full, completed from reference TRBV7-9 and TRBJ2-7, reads DTGVSQNPRHKITKRGQNVTFRCDPISEHNRLYWYRQTLGQGPEFLTYFQNEAQLEKSRLLSDRFSAERPKGSFSTLEIQRTEQGDSAMYLCASSPRDEAYEQYFGPGTRLTVT.

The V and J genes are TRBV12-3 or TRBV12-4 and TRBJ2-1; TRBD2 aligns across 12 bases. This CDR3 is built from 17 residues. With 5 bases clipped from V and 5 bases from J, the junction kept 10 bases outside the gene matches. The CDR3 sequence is CASSQNGLAGPNNEQFF. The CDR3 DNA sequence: TGTGCCAGCAGTCAAAACGGACTAGCGGGGCCGAACAATGAGCAGTTCTTC.

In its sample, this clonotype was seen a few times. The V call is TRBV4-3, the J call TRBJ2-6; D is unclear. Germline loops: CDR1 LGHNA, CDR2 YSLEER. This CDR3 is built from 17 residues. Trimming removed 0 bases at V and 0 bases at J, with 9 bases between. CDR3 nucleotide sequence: TGCGCCAGCAGCCAAGATCGTCAGTCCTCTGGGGCCAACGTCCTGACTTTC. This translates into CASSQDRQSSGANVLTF.

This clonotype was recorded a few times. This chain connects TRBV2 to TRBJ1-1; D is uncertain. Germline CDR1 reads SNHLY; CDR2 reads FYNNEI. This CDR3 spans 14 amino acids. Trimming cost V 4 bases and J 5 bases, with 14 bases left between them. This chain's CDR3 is CASSVPLSETEAFF. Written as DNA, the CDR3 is TGTGCCAGCAGTGTGCCGTTGTCGGAAACTGAAGCTTTCTTT.

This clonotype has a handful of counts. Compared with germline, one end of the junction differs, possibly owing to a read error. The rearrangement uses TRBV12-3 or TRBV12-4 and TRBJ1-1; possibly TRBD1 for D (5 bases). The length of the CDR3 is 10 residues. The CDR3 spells CASSFRGDLF. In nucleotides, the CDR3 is TGTGCCAGCAGTTTCCGGGGGGATCTCTTT.